This TCR beta chain was retrieved from a study of blood T cell repertoires in COVID-19. Across the whole study: The United States, Italy and Spain supplied acute and convalescent COVID-19 samples. PBMCs, B-cell-depleted T cells, or T cells provided the cDNA or gDNA that made up the material.

The CDR3 runs 17 residues. Per the germline V gene, CDR1 is SGHAT and CDR2 is FQNNGV. V shed 5 bases, J shed 0 bases, and the junction held 11 bases outside the gene matches. Patients at the Seattle site were enrolled during active infection and followed longitudinally. In the authors' workflow: Amplification of reference gene primers provided the estimated nucleated cell counts. The assay was immunoSEQ multiplex PCR, and TCRdb's table has in-frame clones only and misses some. That table gives V, J and clone size, and the DNA gave D and trimming. The top ten clones hold around 6.2% of a sample with roughly 120,000 clones, about 74% of them seen once.

The V call is TRBV11-2, the J call TRBJ2-7, with 9 bases lining up with TRBD2. The sample taken for sequencing was peripheral blood. This receptor was identified in a man at least 80 years old with COVID-19, enrolled during active disease. In DNA form, the CDR3 reads TGTGCCAGCAGCCTCACAGCGGGAGGTTGGGACTCCTACGAGCAGTACTTC. Translated, it gives CASSLTAGGWDSYEQYF.